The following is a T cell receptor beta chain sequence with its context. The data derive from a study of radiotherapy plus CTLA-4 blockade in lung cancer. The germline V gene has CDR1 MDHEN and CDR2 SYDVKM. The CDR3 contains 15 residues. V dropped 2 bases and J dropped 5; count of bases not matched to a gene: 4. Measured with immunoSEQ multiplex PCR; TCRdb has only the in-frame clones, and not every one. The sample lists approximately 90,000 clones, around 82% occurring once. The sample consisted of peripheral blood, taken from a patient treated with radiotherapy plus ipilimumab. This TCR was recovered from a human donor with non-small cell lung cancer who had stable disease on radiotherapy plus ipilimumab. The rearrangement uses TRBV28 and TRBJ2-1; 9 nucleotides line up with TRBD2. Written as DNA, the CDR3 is TGTGCCAGCAGTTTAGCGGGAGGGATCCACAATGAGCAGTTCTTC. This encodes CASSLAGGIHNEQFF.